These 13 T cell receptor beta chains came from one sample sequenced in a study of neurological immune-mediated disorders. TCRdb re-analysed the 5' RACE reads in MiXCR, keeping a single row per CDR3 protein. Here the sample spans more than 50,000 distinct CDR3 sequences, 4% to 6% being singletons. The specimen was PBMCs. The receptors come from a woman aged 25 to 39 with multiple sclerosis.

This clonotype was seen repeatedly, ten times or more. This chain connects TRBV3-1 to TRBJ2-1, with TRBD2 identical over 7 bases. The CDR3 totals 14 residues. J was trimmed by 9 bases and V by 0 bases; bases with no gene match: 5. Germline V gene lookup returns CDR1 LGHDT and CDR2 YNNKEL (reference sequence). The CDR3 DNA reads TGTGCCAGCAGCCAAGATTCGGGCGGGGGTGAGCAGTTCTTC. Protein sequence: CASSQDSGGGEQFF.

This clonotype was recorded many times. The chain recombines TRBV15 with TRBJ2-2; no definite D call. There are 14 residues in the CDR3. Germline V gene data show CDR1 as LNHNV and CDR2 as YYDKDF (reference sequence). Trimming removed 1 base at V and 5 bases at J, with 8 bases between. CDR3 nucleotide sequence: TGTGCCACCAGCAGAGGGGCGGAAACCGGGGAGCTGTTTTTT. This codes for CATSRGAETGELFF.

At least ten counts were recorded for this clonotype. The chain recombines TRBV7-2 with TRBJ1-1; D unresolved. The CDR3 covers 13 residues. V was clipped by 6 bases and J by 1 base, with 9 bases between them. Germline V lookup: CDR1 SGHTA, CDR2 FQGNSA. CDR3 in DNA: TGTGCCAGCAGGAGACAAGCGAACACTGAAGCTTTCTTT. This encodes CASRRQANTEAFF.

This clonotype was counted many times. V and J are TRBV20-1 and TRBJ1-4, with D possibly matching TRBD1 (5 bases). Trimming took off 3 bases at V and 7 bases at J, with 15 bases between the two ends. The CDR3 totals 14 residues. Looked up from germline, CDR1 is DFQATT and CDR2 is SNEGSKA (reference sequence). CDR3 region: CSARTGIGTEKLFF. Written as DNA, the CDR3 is TGCAGTGCTAGGACGGGGATAGGGACTGAAAAACTGTTTTTT.

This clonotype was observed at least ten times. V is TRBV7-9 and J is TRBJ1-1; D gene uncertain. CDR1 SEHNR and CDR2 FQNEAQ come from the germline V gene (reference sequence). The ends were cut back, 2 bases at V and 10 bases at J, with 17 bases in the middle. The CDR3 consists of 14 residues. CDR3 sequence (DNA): TGTGCCAGCAGCTTACCGCCCAAACTACACAGAGCTTTCTTT. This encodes CASSLPPKLHRAFF.

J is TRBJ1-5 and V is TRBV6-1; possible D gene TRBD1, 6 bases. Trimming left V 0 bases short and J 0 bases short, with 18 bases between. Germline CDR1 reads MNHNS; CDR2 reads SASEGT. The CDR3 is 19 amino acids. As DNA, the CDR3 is TGTGCCAGCAGTGAAGCGCTGGTCAAGGGACACCATAGCAATCAGCCCCAGCATTTT. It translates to CASSEALVKGHHSNQPQHF.

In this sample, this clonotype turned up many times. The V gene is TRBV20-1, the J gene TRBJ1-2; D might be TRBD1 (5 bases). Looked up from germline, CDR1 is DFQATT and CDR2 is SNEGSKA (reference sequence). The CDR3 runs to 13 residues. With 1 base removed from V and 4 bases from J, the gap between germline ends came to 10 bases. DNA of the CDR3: TGCAGTGCTAGAGGTTACGGGGGCTATGGCTACACCTTC. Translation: CSARGYGGYGYTF.

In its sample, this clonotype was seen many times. CDR3 nucleotides: TGTGCCAGCAGATTTACAGGACATAATTCACCCCTCCACTTT. Amino acid sequence: CASRFTGHNSPLHF. This chain joins TRBV3-1 and TRBJ1-6; weak D call: TRBD1 (5 bases). The CDR3 extends over 14 amino acids. The germline CDR1 and CDR2 sequences are LGHDT and YNNKEL (reference sequence). The V end was cut by 6 bases, the J end by 5 bases, with 11 bases between.

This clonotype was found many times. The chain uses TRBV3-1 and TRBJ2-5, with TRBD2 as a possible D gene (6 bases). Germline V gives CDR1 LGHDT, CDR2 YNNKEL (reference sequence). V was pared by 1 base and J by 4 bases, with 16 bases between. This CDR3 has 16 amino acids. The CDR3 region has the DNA TGTGCCAGCAGCCAAGGTTTAAGGAACGGGGGAGAGACCCAGTACTTC. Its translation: CASSQGLRNGGETQYF.

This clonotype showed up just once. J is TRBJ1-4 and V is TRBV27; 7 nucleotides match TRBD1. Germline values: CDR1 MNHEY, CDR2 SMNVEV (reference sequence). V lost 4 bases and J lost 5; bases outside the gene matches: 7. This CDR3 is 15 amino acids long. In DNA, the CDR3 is TGTGCCAGCAGTTCAGGGGGGGGGACAAATGAAAAACTGTTTTTT. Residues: CASSSGGGTNEKLFF. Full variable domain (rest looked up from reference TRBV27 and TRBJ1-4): EAQVTQNPRYLITVTGKKLTVTCSQNMNHEYMSWYRQDPGLGLRQIYYSMNVEVTDKGDVPEGYKVSRKEKRNFPLILESPSPNQTSLYFCASSSGGGTNEKLFFGSGTQLSVL.

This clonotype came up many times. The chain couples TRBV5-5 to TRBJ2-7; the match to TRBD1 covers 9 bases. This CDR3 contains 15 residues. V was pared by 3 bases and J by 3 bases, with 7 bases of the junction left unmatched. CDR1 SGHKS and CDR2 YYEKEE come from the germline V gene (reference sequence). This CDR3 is CASSWGGQGDYEQYF. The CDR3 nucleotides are TGTGCCAGCAGCTGGGGGGGACAGGGAGACTACGAGCAGTACTTC.

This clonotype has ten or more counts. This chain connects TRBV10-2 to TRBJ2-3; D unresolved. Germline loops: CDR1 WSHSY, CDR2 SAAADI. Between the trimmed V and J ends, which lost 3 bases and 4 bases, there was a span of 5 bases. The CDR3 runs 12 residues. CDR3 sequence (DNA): TGCGCCAGCAGTGACCCCCCAGATACGCAGTATTTT. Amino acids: CASSDPPDTQYF.

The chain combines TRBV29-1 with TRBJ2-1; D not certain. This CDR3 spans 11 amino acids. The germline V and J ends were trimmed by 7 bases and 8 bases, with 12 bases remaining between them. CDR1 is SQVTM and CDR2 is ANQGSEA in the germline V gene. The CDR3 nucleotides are TGCAGCGCTGGCCAGACGGATGAGCAGTTCTTC. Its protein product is CSAGQTDEQFF.